The next 32 T cell receptor beta chains were all read from a single sample in a study of blood T cell repertoires in COVID-19 (dated by TCRdb to 2020 to 2022). Libraries came from the immunoSEQ multiplex PCR assay. The source is immuneACCESS, and TCRdb retained only in-frame sequences with V and J called. Part of the clones is not carried over; for the studies checked, unresolved V genes explain less than half of this, and the remainder is unexplained. This sample has roughly 300,000 clones in its table, and 85% to 90% of those were observed once. About 4% of the sample is in the top ten clones. The source material was PBMCs or T cells enriched from blood (not recorded which). The receptors stem from a man aged 25 to 40 who had recovered from COVID-19.

The rearrangement links TRBV19 to TRBJ1-5; 10 positions match TRBD1. Per germline, CDR1 LNHDA and CDR2 SQIVND (reference sequence). This CDR3 has 15 amino acids. V lost 7 bases and J lost 2; bases outside the gene matches: 5. The CDR3 sequence: CASTRDRGRNQPQHF. Here the CDR3 DNA reads TGTGCCAGTACCCGGGACAGGGGTCGCAATCAGCCCCAGCATTTT.

The chain carries TRBV12-3 or TRBV12-4 and TRBJ2-7, with D hard to call. The length of the CDR3 is 12 residues. V gave up 6 bases and J gave up 0 bases, with 6 bases separating them. CDR3 nucleotide sequence: TGTGCCAGCAGCGCTAGCTCCTACGAGCAGTACTTC. It translates to CASSASSYEQYF.

The V and J genes are TRBV6-5 and TRBJ2-7, with D uncertain. The CDR3 contains 13 residues. Trimming cost V 6 bases and J 2 bases, with 11 bases left between them. Germline CDR1 reads MNHEY; CDR2 reads SVGAGI. The CDR3 bases are TGTGCCAGCAGGCCCCCCTACGCCTACGAGCAGTACTTC. Its protein product is CASRPPYAYEQYF.

Here the CDR3 DNA reads TGTGCCAGCCGCGGAGGGTTGTACAATGAGCAGTTCTTC. Translation: CASRGGLYNEQFF. The rearrangement joins TRBV2 to TRBJ2-1; D might be TRBD2 (6 bases). This CDR3 region has 13 residues. V dropped 8 bases and J dropped 4 bases, with 12 bases sitting between them. CDR1 and CDR2 from the germline V gene are SNHLY and FYNNEI.

The chain carries TRBV11-2 and TRBJ2-5; tentatively, D is TRBD2 (6 bases). This CDR3 is 17 amino acids long. CDR1 and CDR2 from the germline V gene are SGHAT and FQNNGV. V lost 5 bases and J lost 4, with 23 bases in between. The CDR3 spells CASSELTTSFLPETQYF. For the CDR3, the DNA is TGTGCCAGCAGCGAATTAACGACTAGTTTTTTGCCAGAGACCCAGTACTTC.

J is TRBJ1-4 and V is TRBV6-5; 8 positions agree with TRBD1. Per the germline V gene, CDR1 is MNHEY and CDR2 is SVGAGI. Losses at the gene ends were 6 bases for V and 7 bases for J; bases not matched to a gene: 4. The CDR3 is 13 residues long. CDR3 in DNA: TGTGCCAGCAGGCAGGGGGCTTCTGAAAAACTGTTTTTT. Its protein product is CASRQGASEKLFF.

The rearrangement uses TRBV7-9 and TRBJ1-1, with D possibly being TRBD1 (5 bases). Germline V CDR1 and CDR2: SEHNR, FQNEAQ (reference sequence). This CDR3 contains 15 residues. V was cut by 5 bases and J by 4 bases, with 17 bases left in between. The DNA for the CDR3 is TGTGCCAGCAGCCCCTCCCAGGGAGGGAGCACTGAAGCTTTCTTT. It codes for CASSPSQGGSTEAFF. The whole variable domain, filled in from reference TRBV7-9 and TRBJ1-1, reads DTGVSQNPRHKITKRGQNVTFRCDPISEHNRLYWYRQTLGQGPEFLTYFQNEAQLEKSRLLSDRFSAERPKGSFSTLEIQRTEQGDSAMYLCASSPSQGGSTEAFFGQGTRLTVV.

This chain joins TRBV19 and TRBJ2-5; TRBD1 aligns across 7 bases. The germline V gene has CDR1 LNHDA and CDR2 SQIVND (reference sequence). The V gene end was trimmed by 0 bases and the J gene end by 5 bases; junction bases not matched to a gene: 6. This CDR3 is 15 amino acids long. DNA for the CDR3: TGTGCCAGTAGTATAGAAAGGGGGCAGTGGGAGACCCAGTACTTC. This gives the protein CASSIERGQWETQYF.

CDR3 in amino acids: CASSLDGGSPLHF. CDR3 coding DNA: TGTGCCAGCAGCTTAGACGGTGGTTCACCCCTCCACTTT. J is TRBJ1-6 and V is TRBV11-2; D remains unclear. V lost 0 bases, J lost 9 bases, and 6 bases lay in between. The CDR3 sequence is 13 residues long. Germline lookup yields CDR1 SGHAT and CDR2 FQNNGV.

The genes are TRBV27 and TRBJ2-2; 7 bases agree with TRBD1. Germline assignment: CDR1 MNHEY and CDR2 SMNVEV (reference sequence). After removal of 5 bases from V and 5 bases from J, the junction contained 2 bases not matched to a gene. CDR3 length equals 13 residues. CDR3 nucleotides: TGTGCCAGCAGTCAGACAGGGACCGGGGAGCTGTTTTTT. It is translated as CASSQTGTGELFF.

This rearrangement joins TRBV4-1 to TRBJ2-7, with D perhaps matching TRBD2 (6 bases). CDR3 length equals 15 residues. From germline, CDR1 is MGHRA and CDR2 YSYEKL. Trimming removed 1 base from V and 3 bases from J, with 13 bases in between. The DNA for the CDR3 is TGCGCCAGCAGCCAAGGGACTAAGCGGAGCTACGAGCAGTACTTC. Amino acids: CASSQGTKRSYEQYF.

The chain links TRBV18 to TRBJ2-5; tentatively, D is TRBD1 (6 bases). V lost 3 bases, J lost 1 base, and 15 bases lay in between. Germline V lookup: CDR1 KGHSH, CDR2 LQKENI. The CDR3 is 16 amino acids. This CDR3 reads CASSPPFRTVQETQYF. The CDR3 region has the DNA TGTGCCAGCTCACCCCCATTCCGGACAGTCCAAGAGACCCAGTACTTC.

This chain links TRBV7-2 with TRBJ1-1; 7 bases align to TRBD1. The V gene's germline CDR1 is SGHTA and CDR2 FQGNSA. The CDR3 contains 16 residues. V shed 7 bases and J 4 bases; nucleotides not matched to a gene: 15. The chain's CDR3 is CASMKSGQVGTTEAFF. DNA for the CDR3: TGTGCCAGCATGAAATCTGGACAGGTCGGTACCACTGAAGCTTTCTTT. The variable domain in full, completed from reference TRBV7-2 and TRBJ1-1, reads GAGVSQSPSNKVTEKGKDVELRCDPISGHTALYWYRQSLGQGLEFLIYFQGNSAPDKSGLPSDRFSAERTGGSVSTLTIQRTQQEDSAVYLCASMKSGQVGTTEAFFGQGTRLTVV.

This rearrangement joins TRBV3-1 (or the pseudogene TRBV3-2) to TRBJ2-7; possibly TRBD1 for D (6 bases). The CDR3 has 13 amino acids. Per germline, CDR1 LGHDT and CDR2 YNNKEL (reference sequence). V gave up 4 bases and J gave up 2 bases, with 9 bases separating them. The CDR3 coding sequence is TGTGCCAGCAGCCCAGGGGCACCCTACGAGCAGTACTTC. This gives the protein CASSPGAPYEQYF.

CDR3 loop: CASKGAQETQYF. The DNA of the CDR3 is TGCGCCAGCAAAGGGGCCCAAGAGACCCAGTACTTC. This rearrangement joins TRBV5-1 to TRBJ2-5; weak D call: TRBD1 (5 bases). Germline lookup yields CDR1 SGHRS and CDR2 YFSETQ. The CDR3 length is 12 residues. Trimming pared 6 bases from V and 1 base from J, leaving 7 bases between.

The CDR3 bases are TGTGCCAGCAGCTTGGCCCGGGGGGATCGGATCTATGGCTACACCTTC. The encoded protein is CASSLARGDRIYGYTF. V gene TRBV5-4 combines with J gene TRBJ1-2, with D possibly TRBD1 on 5 matching bases. V was trimmed by 0 bases and J by 4 bases, leaving 16 bases between them. This CDR3 comprises 16 residues. CDR1 and CDR2 from the germline V gene are SGHNT and YYREEE (reference sequence).

The V and J genes are TRBV27 and TRBJ1-6; TRBD1 agrees at 9 bases. This CDR3 is 17 amino acids long. Germline V lookup: CDR1 MNHEY, CDR2 SMNVEV (reference sequence). After removal of 2 bases from V and 6 bases from J, the junction contained 8 bases not matched to a gene. CDR3 sequence: CASSLGTGSGSNSPLHF. CDR3 in DNA: TGTGCCAGCAGTTTAGGGACAGGGTCCGGAAGTAATTCACCCCTCCACTTT.

Points on this clone: This specimen includes other DNA sequences encoding the same CDR3. This chain connects TRBV2 to TRBJ2-5; TRBD1 matches 10 bases. The CDR3 loop spans 15 amino acids. V shed 6 bases, J shed 5 bases, and the junction held 9 bases outside the gene matches. Germline V gives CDR1 SNHLY, CDR2 FYNNEI. The CDR3 DNA reads TGTGCCAGCAGACCCCGGGACAGGGGTAGGGAGACCCAGTACTTC. This codes for CASRPRDRGRETQYF.

J is TRBJ1-2 and V is TRBV5-6, with no clear D. This CDR3 is built from 14 residues. Germline V gene data show CDR1 as SGHDT and CDR2 as YYEEEE. Trimming left V 0 bases short and J 4 bases short, with 10 bases between. As DNA, the CDR3 is TGTGCCAGCAGCTTGGACAGAATAAGCTATGGCTACACCTTC. This encodes CASSLDRISYGYTF.

The rearrangement links TRBV9 to TRBJ1-6, with a tentative D call TRBD1 (5 bases). Germline V gives CDR1 SGDLS, CDR2 YYNGEE. The V end lost 0 bases, the J end lost 9 bases, and 13 bases lay between the germline ends. This CDR3 is built from 15 residues. In nucleotides, the CDR3 is TGTGCCAGCAGCGTAGAGGGGACTGTCGGTTCACCCCTCCACTTT. Its translation is CASSVEGTVGSPLHF.

This chain uses TRBV3-1 (or the pseudogene TRBV3-2) with TRBJ2-7; 8 positions agree with TRBD1. CDR1 and CDR2 (germline): LGHDT, YNNKEL (reference sequence). Losses at the gene ends were 2 bases for V and 2 bases for J; bases not matched to a gene: 11. The CDR3 has 17 residues. This CDR3 reads CASSQPQGTGPTYEQYF. In nucleotides, the CDR3 is TGTGCCAGCAGCCAACCCCAGGGGACAGGTCCTACCTACGAGCAGTACTTC.

The chain uses TRBV7-9 and TRBJ2-5; TRBD2 matches 8 bases. The CDR3 is made up of 15 amino acids. The trim removed 5 bases at V and 3 bases at J, leaving 8 bases unmatched. CDR1 is SEHNR, CDR2 FQNEAQ, per germline (reference sequence). CDR3 region: CASSAPGTRKETQYF. In nucleotides, the CDR3 is TGTGCCAGCAGCGCACCCGGGACTAGGAAAGAGACCCAGTACTTC.

The genes are TRBV5-1 and TRBJ1-6, with unresolved D. The V and J ends lost 4 bases and 0 bases respectively, with 8 bases between them. CDR1 is SGHRS and CDR2 is YFSETQ in the germline V gene. CDR3 size: 15 residues. CDR3 region: CASSPQSSYNSPLHF. The CDR3 nucleotides read TGCGCCAGCAGCCCACAGAGCTCCTATAATTCACCCCTCCACTTT.

The V call is TRBV18, the J call TRBJ1-2; the match to TRBD1 covers 7 bases. V trimming: 0 bases; J trimming: 8 bases; junction bases outside the gene matches: 12. The CDR3 has 16 residues. Germline V gives CDR1 KGHSH, CDR2 LQKENI. DNA for the CDR3: TGTGCCAGCTCACCACCCGTATTAGGGGGCGCAAAAGGCTACACCTTC. Its translation: CASSPPVLGGAKGYTF.

The J gene is TRBJ1-1, the V gene TRBV27; 8 bases fit TRBD1. J gave up 11 bases and V 5 bases, and 13 bases lay outside the gene matches. The CDR3 contains 14 residues. CDR1 is MNHEY, CDR2 SMNVEV, per germline (reference sequence). CDR3 sequence reads: CASSPQGVPHGAFF. DNA for the CDR3: TGTGCCAGCAGTCCACAGGGGGTTCCGCACGGGGCTTTCTTT.

The V and J genes are TRBV10-3 and TRBJ1-5, with TRBD1 identical over 7 bases. In germline, CDR1 is ENHRY, CDR2 SYGVKD. Trimming cost V 2 bases and J 3 bases; bases outside gene matches: 4. CDR3 length: 15 amino acids. Here the CDR3 DNA reads TGTGCCATCAGTGAGGCTGGGACAGTCAATCAGCCCCAGCATTTT. It encodes CAISEAGTVNQPQHF.

The chain couples TRBV11-2 to TRBJ1-1; tentatively, D is TRBD1 (6 bases). The CDR3 totals 15 residues. The V end was cut by 3 bases, the J end by 8 bases, with 19 bases between. Germline V lookup: CDR1 SGHAT, CDR2 FQNNGV. The CDR3 sequence: CASSLFAAGVPEAFF. As DNA, the CDR3 is TGTGCCAGCAGCTTGTTCGCGGCAGGGGTTCCCGAAGCTTTCTTT.

The rearrangement joins TRBV2 to TRBJ1-5; maybe TRBD1 (6 bases). The CDR3 length is 14 residues. Germline V gene lookup returns CDR1 SNHLY and CDR2 FYNNEI. V shed 8 bases and J shed 7 bases, with 18 bases lying between them. This chain's CDR3 is CASGRDIEDQPQHF. Here the CDR3 DNA reads TGTGCCAGCGGACGGGACATTGAGGACCAGCCCCAGCATTTT.

The rearrangement uses TRBV6-5 and TRBJ2-7; 8 bases align to TRBD2. V lost 4 bases, J lost 3 bases, and 8 bases stayed unmatched. The CDR3 has 15 amino acids. In germline, CDR1 is MNHEY, CDR2 SVGAGI. DNA for the CDR3: TGTGCCAGCAGTTTTCTCAGCGGGGGCCGCTACGAGCAGTACTTC. This codes for CASSFLSGGRYEQYF.

The chain has TRBV5-1 and TRBJ2-2, with D maybe TRBD1 (5 bases). Trimming removed 4 bases at V and 1 base at J, with 8 bases between. The CDR3 extends over 14 amino acids. The germline V gene encodes CDR1 SGHRS and CDR2 YFSETQ. The CDR3: CASSGRVNTGELFF. DNA of the CDR3: TGCGCCAGCAGCGGCAGGGTGAACACCGGGGAGCTGTTTTTT.

The gene calls are TRBV4-1 and TRBJ2-1; 10 bases line up with TRBD2. Germline lookup yields CDR1 MGHRA and CDR2 YSYEKL. The junction had 6 bases not matched to a gene; V was cut back by 4 bases and J by 3 bases. The CDR3 runs to 16 residues. The CDR3, as DNA: TGCGCCAGCAGCCCGGAGGGACTAGCGAGCTACAATGAGCAGTTCTTC. Translation gives CASSPEGLASYNEQFF.

V usage is TRBV2 and J usage is TRBJ1-5; 9 bases match TRBD1. Trimming removed 6 bases from V and 4 bases from J; junction bases left unmatched: 4. Germline-derived CDR1 and CDR2 are SNHLY and FYNNEI. The CDR3 extends over 14 amino acids. The CDR3 sequence is CASRADRGNQPQHF. CDR3 DNA: TGTGCCAGCAGGGCAGACAGGGGGAATCAGCCCCAGCATTTT.